Ten or more counts support the clone carrying this T cell receptor beta chain. Its antigen is unknown. The data were obtained in a study of early T cells in non-severe SARS-CoV-2 infection. Looking at the study overall: With bulk RNA from unsorted whole blood as input, sequencing yielded unpaired chains. Whole-study findings and limits: The VDJdb matching leaned toward anti-spike CD8 responses and overlooked private and CD4 specificities.

V shed 6 bases and J 7 bases; nucleotides not matched to a gene: 12. CDR3 size: 15 residues. Germline V CDR1 and CDR2: DFQATT, SNEGSKA (reference sequence). Unique molecular identifier tags were affixed to discrete cDNA molecules. Each CDR3 protein is one row after TCRdb ran MiXCR on the 5' RACE reads. The sample shows 30,000 to 35,000 distinct CDR3 sequences, less than 8.5% of them seen only once. The sequence was obtained from an adult who was a healthcare worker with PCR-confirmed SARS-CoV-2 infection or an uninfected control (not recorded which). The genes are TRBV20-1 and TRBJ1-6, with 7 bases that match TRBD1. Here the sequenced sample was whole blood, taken at baseline. CDR3: CSARGTERGNSPLHF. The CDR3 DNA sequence: TGCAGTGCCAGGGGGACGGAACGGGGGAATTCACCCCTCCACTTT.